The 10 T cell receptor beta chains listed next were all sequenced from one sample in a study of lymphopenia after photon versus proton radiotherapy. Only in-frame clones appear in the TCRdb table, and some are missing; sequencing was by immunoSEQ multiplex PCR. The repertoire holds about 40,000 clones, with just over 85% as singletons. Sequenced material: peripheral blood, taken from a patient treated with proton-based radiotherapy. Receptor source: a woman in her 70s with pancreatic cancer. Some clones in this sample may be carry-over from other donors' samples.

J is TRBJ1-1 and V is TRBV19, with 8 bases aligning to TRBD1. CDR3 length: 14 amino acids. Looked up from germline, CDR1 is LNHDA and CDR2 is SQIVND (reference sequence). Losses at the gene ends were 6 bases for V and 8 bases for J; bases not matched to a gene: 11. The CDR3 here is CASSFDRGRDEAFF. The CDR3 region has the DNA TGTGCCAGTAGCTTTGACAGGGGTCGTGACGAAGCTTTCTTT. Supplemented by reference TRBV19 and TRBJ1-1, the full variable domain reads DGGITQSPKYLFRKEGQNVTLSCEQNLNHDAMYWYRQDPGQGLRLIYYSQIVNDFQKGDIAEGYSVSREKKESFPLTVTSAQKNPTAFYLCASSFDRGRDEAFFGQGTRLTVV.

The V gene is TRBV6-6, the J gene TRBJ1-1; tentatively, D is TRBD1 (6 bases). The V end lost 2 bases, the J end lost 1 base, and 11 bases lay between the germline ends. This CDR3 spans 15 amino acids. Per germline, CDR1 MNHNY and CDR2 SVGAGI (reference sequence). CDR3: CASSYSPTGNTEAFF. CDR3 nucleotides: TGTGCCAGCAGTTACAGTCCGACAGGGAACACTGAAGCTTTCTTT.

The chain carries TRBV10-3 and TRBJ2-5; D possibly corresponds to TRBD1 (5 bases). Germline V gives CDR1 ENHRY, CDR2 SYGVKD. V was pared by 3 bases and J by 1 base, with 6 bases between. CDR3 size: 13 residues. The CDR3: CAISDRAQETQYF. CDR3 DNA: TGTGCCATCAGTGACAGGGCCCAAGAGACCCAGTACTTC.

This clone was recorded once. The rearrangement joins TRBV10-2 to TRBJ1-1; D is unclear. V shed 6 bases and J shed 0 bases, with 14 bases lying between them. The V gene's germline CDR1 is WSHSY and CDR2 SAAADI. The CDR3 has 15 residues. The CDR3 region has the DNA TGCGCCAGCAGCGAGAAAGCCAGGATGAACACTGAAGCTTTCTTT. Translating it yields CASSEKARMNTEAFF.

The chain uses TRBV23-1 and TRBJ1-4; TRBD1 matches 7 bases. TRBV23-1 falls under the ORF class, with uncertain function. This CDR3 is 14 amino acids long. With 6 bases clipped from V and 8 bases from J, the junction kept 9 bases outside the gene matches. The CDR3 protein is CASSIQGWLEKLFF. The CDR3, as DNA: TGCGCCAGCAGCATACAGGGGTGGTTGGAAAAACTGTTTTTT.

J is TRBJ2-5 and V is TRBV5-1; D might be TRBD1 (6 bases). The CDR3 is 14 residues long. The V end lost 5 bases, the J end lost 4 bases, and 15 bases lay between the germline ends. The V gene's germline CDR1 is SGHRS and CDR2 YFSETQ. The CDR3 nucleotides are TGCGCCAGCAGTCCACAGACAGGCGGAGAGACCCAGTACTTC. Translation: CASSPQTGGETQYF.

CDR3 DNA sequence: TGTGCCAGCAGTGAAACGGCGCAGAGCTCCTACAATGAGCAGTTCTTC. Encoded protein: CASSETAQSSYNEQFF. This chain uses TRBV6-1 with TRBJ2-1; D ambiguous. In germline, CDR1 is MNHNS, CDR2 SASEGT. Trimming shortened V by 2 bases and J by 0 bases, and 11 bases separated the two germline ends. The CDR3 runs 16 residues.

V and J are TRBV7-8 and TRBJ2-7; D gene uncertain. Germline values: CDR1 SGHVS, CDR2 FQNEAQ. Trimming removed 2 bases from V and 0 bases from J, with 8 bases in between. The CDR3 has 14 amino acids. CDR3 protein: CASSLSELSYEQYF. The CDR3 region has the DNA TGTGCCAGCAGCTTATCGGAGCTCTCCTACGAGCAGTACTTC.

The chain recombines TRBV28 with TRBJ2-3; 8 positions agree with TRBD2. The CDR3 runs 14 residues. The V and J ends lost 2 bases and 3 bases, in that order; junction bases with no gene match: 1. CDR1 is MDHEN and CDR2 is SYDVKM in the germline V gene. In DNA form, the CDR3 reads TGTGCCAGCAGTTTAGCGGGAGGAACAGATACGCAGTATTTT. Amino acids: CASSLAGGTDTQYF.

The J gene is TRBJ2-1, the V gene TRBV30; TRBD2 matches at 7 bases. Looked up from germline, CDR1 is GTSNPN and CDR2 is SVGIG (reference sequence). The CDR3 consists of 15 residues. J was trimmed by 7 bases and V by 3 bases; bases with no gene match: 12. The CDR3 protein is CAWRIGAGRLNEQFF. CDR3 in DNA: TGTGCCTGGAGAATCGGAGCGGGAAGATTAAATGAGCAGTTCTTC.